Below are 27 T cell receptor beta chains sequenced from a single sample in a study of T cell responses to AZD1222 COVID-19 vaccine. Profiling relied on immunoSEQ multiplex PCR, and the TCRdb table lists in-frame clones only, not all of them. The data show fewer than 140,000 clones, roughly 90% seen once. The material sequenced was peripheral blood, taken on day 0 of AZD1222 vaccination. These receptor sequences come from an adult in good health.

The chain couples TRBV5-1 to TRBJ1-3; no clear D gene. The CDR3 spans 16 residues. Deletions cut 0 bases from V and 0 bases from J, with 10 bases between. The germline CDR1 and CDR2 sequences are SGHRS and YFSETQ. The DNA for the CDR3 is TGCGCCAGCAGCTTGGGGCCGACCGTCTCTGGAAACACCATATATTTT. This translates into CASSLGPTVSGNTIYF.

This clone was observed once. The chain uses TRBV5-1 and TRBJ2-3, with D tentatively TRBD1 (6 bases). Germline V gives CDR1 SGHRS, CDR2 YFSETQ. The CDR3 is made up of 14 amino acids. V was cut by 3 bases and J by 2 bases, with 10 bases left in between. The CDR3 DNA reads as TGCGCCAGCAGCTCCGGACAGAACACAGATACGCAGTATTTT. Its translation: CASSSGQNTDTQYF. The variable domain in full, completed from reference TRBV5-1 and TRBJ2-3, reads KAGVTQTPRYLIKTRGQQVTLSCSPISGHRSVSWYQQTPGQGLQFLFEYFSETQRNKGNFPGRFSGRQFSNSRSEMNVSTLELGDSALYLCASSSGQNTDTQYFGPGTRLTVL.

J is TRBJ2-7 and V is TRBV21-1. TRBV21-1 is a pseudogene segment. The CDR3 consists of 12 residues. CDR3 sequence: CASSLGAREQYF. In nucleotides, the CDR3 is TGTGCCAGCAGCCTCGGGGCCCGCGAGCAGTACTTC.

The V call is TRBV24-1, the J call TRBJ2-1; 10 nucleotides line up with TRBD1. Germline CDR1 is KGHDR and CDR2 is SFDVKD. The CDR3 has 14 residues. V was clipped by 10 bases and J by 5 bases; unmatched bases: 7. This CDR3 is CATGVGQGNNEQFF. The CDR3 DNA reads TGTGCCACTGGAGTGGGACAGGGGAACAATGAGCAGTTCTTC.

The J gene is TRBJ2-3, the V gene TRBV20-1, with TRBD1 identical over 9 bases. The trim removed 3 bases at V and 6 bases at J, leaving 10 bases unmatched. The CDR3 runs 15 residues. Germline V CDR1 and CDR2: DFQATT, SNEGSKA (reference sequence). In nucleotides, the CDR3 is TGCAGTGCTAGTCCCGGGACAGGGAAACGGGATACGCAGTATTTT. Protein sequence: CSASPGTGKRDTQYF.

DNA of the CDR3: TGTGCCACGCGGGAGGGTTCTAACTATGGCTACACCTTC. Residues: CATREGSNYGYTF. This chain uses TRBV28 with TRBJ1-2; D is unresolved. The V gene's germline CDR1 is MDHEN and CDR2 SYDVKM. V was trimmed by 10 bases and J by 0 bases, leaving 12 bases between them. The CDR3 consists of 13 residues.

The chain couples TRBV5-6 to TRBJ2-3; D is tentatively TRBD1 or TRBD2 (6 bases each). Looked up from germline, CDR1 is SGHDT and CDR2 is YYEEEE. This CDR3 spans 16 amino acids. The ends were cut back, 0 bases at V and 2 bases at J, with 13 bases in the middle. The CDR3 reads CASSLVGGTLTDTQYF. In DNA, the CDR3 is TGTGCCAGCAGCTTGGTGGGGGGCACTCTCACAGATACGCAGTATTTT.

The rearrangement uses TRBV11-3 and TRBJ2-3; D gene ambiguous. The CDR3 covers 14 residues. Germline V lookup: CDR1 SGHNT, CDR2 YENEEA. V lost 1 base and J 5 bases, leaving 10 bases between the germline ends. CDR3 DNA sequence: TGTGCCAGCAGCTTAGGTACAAACGGAGATACGCAGTATTTT. Protein: CASSLGTNGDTQYF.

The chain combines TRBV19 with TRBJ2-5; TRBD2 agrees at 13 bases. The CDR3 spans 16 residues. Per germline, CDR1 LNHDA and CDR2 SQIVND (reference sequence). V lost 4 bases and J lost 4; bases outside the gene matches: 6. The CDR3 DNA sequence: TGTGCCAGTAGTAGGACTAGCGGGAGCAGAGCAGAGACCCAGTACTTC. Translating gives CASSRTSGSRAETQYF.

This chain connects TRBV30 to TRBJ1-2, with D perhaps TRBD1 (5 bases). CDR1 is GTSNPN, CDR2 SVGIG, per germline (reference sequence). The CDR3 loop spans 13 amino acids. The germline V and J ends were trimmed by 2 bases and 6 bases, with 13 bases remaining between them. For the CDR3, the DNA is TGTGCCTGGAGTCGCCAGGGTATGAATGGCTACACCTTC. Translated: CAWSRQGMNGYTF.

This clone was seen once. The chain carries TRBV7-2 and TRBJ2-2, with TRBD2 identical over 9 bases. Germline V gene data show CDR1 as SGHTA and CDR2 as FQGNSA. The V segment lost 1 base and the J segment 3 bases; nucleotides outside the gene matches: 6. This CDR3 region has 17 residues. In DNA form, the CDR3 reads TGTGCCAGCAGCTTAGTGGGTAGCGGGAGTTACACCGGGGAGCTGTTTTTT. Protein sequence: CASSLVGSGSYTGELFF.

The gene calls are TRBV5-6 and TRBJ2-1, with D tentatively TRBD2 (7 bases). From germline, CDR1 is SGHDT and CDR2 YYEEEE. This CDR3 has 15 residues. V was trimmed by 2 bases and J by 6 bases, leaving 15 bases between them. The CDR3 DNA reads TGTGCCAGCAGCTTTCGGGGGGCGGCCCTCAATGAGCAGTTCTTC. This translates into CASSFRGAALNEQFF.

V usage is TRBV3-1 (or the pseudogene TRBV3-2) and J usage is TRBJ2-4; D may correspond to TRBD1 or TRBD2 (6 bases each). The CDR3 extends over 13 amino acids. CDR1 LGHDT and CDR2 YNNKEL come from the germline V gene (reference sequence). The V gene lost 3 bases and the J gene lost 7 bases, with 10 bases spanning the gap. The CDR3 spells CASSQEGGNIQYF. Written as DNA, the CDR3 is TGTGCCAGCAGCCAGGAAGGGGGGAACATTCAGTACTTC.

V and J are TRBV19 and TRBJ1-4; TRBD1 matches at 8 bases. The CDR3 extends over 13 amino acids. J gave up 5 bases and V 7 bases, and 3 bases lay outside the gene matches. Germline lookup yields CDR1 LNHDA and CDR2 SQIVND (reference sequence). CDR3 region: CASTGGTNEKLFF. The CDR3 DNA follows: TGTGCCAGTACAGGGGGCACAAATGAAAAACTGTTTTTT.

This clone was picked up one time. This chain uses TRBV24-1 with TRBJ2-7; D is undetermined. The CDR3 has 13 amino acids. Germline V gene data show CDR1 as KGHDR and CDR2 as SFDVKD. Trimming left V 9 bases short and J 0 bases short, with 11 bases between. CDR3 residues: CATGMENSYEQYF. The CDR3 region has the DNA TGTGCCACCGGAATGGAAAACTCCTACGAGCAGTACTTC.

The V and J genes are TRBV10-1 and TRBJ1-6; TRBD1 is a possible D gene (5 bases). The CDR3 runs 14 residues. Trimming shortened V by 4 bases and J by 7 bases, and 11 bases separated the two germline ends. Germline V gene lookup returns CDR1 WNHNN and CDR2 SYGVQD (reference sequence). The CDR3 region is CASSGTNGNSPLHF. The CDR3 DNA follows: TGCGCCAGCAGTGGGACAAACGGGAATTCACCCCTCCACTTT.

This chain connects TRBV9 to TRBJ2-6; 12 nucleotides agree with TRBD2. The CDR3 contains 16 residues. Germline CDR1 and CDR2: SGDLS and YYNGEE. V shed 10 bases and J 0 bases; nucleotides not matched to a gene: 5. Here the CDR3 reads CAPGLAGSSGANVLTF. The CDR3 region has the DNA TGTGCCCCCGGACTAGCGGGGAGCTCTGGGGCCAACGTCCTGACTTTC.

V gene TRBV19 combines with J gene TRBJ2-1; D is tentatively TRBD1 or TRBD2 (5 bases each). This CDR3 is built from 13 residues. Trimming removed 7 bases at V and 4 bases at J, with 11 bases between. The germline V gene encodes CDR1 LNHDA and CDR2 SQIVND (reference sequence). The CDR3 nucleotides are TGTGCCAGTAACGGGGCCCGTTACAATGAGCAGTTCTTC. Translation: CASNGARYNEQFF.

The chain joins TRBV20-1 to TRBJ2-7, with 7 positions matching TRBD2. CDR1 is DFQATT, CDR2 SNEGSKA, per germline (reference sequence). V trimming: 5 bases; J trimming: 4 bases; junction bases outside the gene matches: 2. This CDR3 is 11 amino acids long. CDR3 DNA: TGCAGTGCTGGGGGGGTGTACGAGCAGTACTTC. This gives the protein CSAGGVYEQYF.

The chain is built from TRBV6-5 and TRBJ1-6; D is perhaps TRBD1 (5 bases). The ends were cut back, 7 bases at V and 6 bases at J, with 10 bases in the middle. CDR1 and CDR2 (germline): MNHEY, SVGAGI. This CDR3 spans 13 amino acids. CDR3 sequence (DNA): TGTGCCAGCAAAGGGGCGGTTAATTCACCCCTCCACTTT. Its protein is CASKGAVNSPLHF.

J is TRBJ1-3 and V is TRBV4-1; D gene unclear. V shed 0 bases and J shed 1 base, with 10 bases lying between them. The CDR3 is 16 amino acids. From germline, CDR1 is MGHRA and CDR2 YSYEKL. CDR3 DNA sequence: TGCGCCAGCAGCCAAGACGGCAGATCTTCTGGAAACACCATATATTTT. It translates to CASSQDGRSSGNTIYF.

The chain joins TRBV6-5 to TRBJ2-3; the D call may be TRBD1 or TRBD2 (5 bases each). In germline, CDR1 is MNHEY, CDR2 SVGAGI. This CDR3 is 14 amino acids long. The V end lost 7 bases, the J end lost 0 bases, and 11 bases lay between the germline ends. This CDR3 is CASTYRGSTDTQYF. The CDR3 coding sequence is TGTGCCAGCACCTATCGGGGCAGCACAGATACGCAGTATTTT.

This clone was found a few times. The V and J genes are TRBV30 and TRBJ1-2; D ambiguous. The CDR3 spans 12 residues. V dropped 3 bases and J dropped 7 bases, with 12 bases sitting between them. The germline V gene has CDR1 GTSNPN and CDR2 SVGIG (reference sequence). CDR3 coding DNA: TGTGCCTGGAGGTTCCCGGGGAGTGGCTACACCTTC. Translation gives CAWRFPGSGYTF.

This chain links TRBV25-1 with TRBJ2-7; TRBD1 aligns across 7 bases. This CDR3 contains 15 residues. The germline gives CDR1 MGHDK, CDR2 SYGVNS. V lost 4 bases to trimming and J lost 6 bases; unmatched junction nucleotides: 12. The CDR3 sequence is CASSGRGGAVREQYF. The CDR3 DNA reads as TGTGCCAGCAGTGGGCGAGGGGGCGCGGTCCGCGAGCAGTACTTC.

The gene calls are TRBV7-3 and TRBJ2-3; D tentatively fits TRBD1 or TRBD2 (6 bases each). The CDR3 is made up of 14 amino acids. Per the germline V gene, CDR1 is SGHTA and CDR2 is FQGTGA. Trimming pared 2 bases from V and 5 bases from J, leaving 11 bases between. CDR3 sequence: CASSLWGALDTQYF. The CDR3 DNA sequence: TGTGCCAGCAGCTTATGGGGGGCCCTAGATACGCAGTATTTT.

This rearrangement joins TRBV4-2 to TRBJ1-1; tentative D call: TRBD1 (6 bases). This CDR3 contains 14 residues. V lost 6 bases to trimming and J lost 3 bases, with 14 bases between them. From germline, CDR1 is LGHNA and CDR2 YNFKEQ. CDR3 amino acids: CASRLIPGDTEAFF. The CDR3 DNA sequence: TGTGCCAGCAGACTAATTCCAGGGGACACTGAAGCTTTCTTT.

The rearrangement uses TRBV24-1 and TRBJ2-7; 11 nucleotides align to TRBD2. The CDR3 loop spans 17 amino acids. CDR1 is KGHDR, CDR2 SFDVKD, per germline. V trimming: 4 bases; J trimming: 5 bases; junction bases outside the gene matches: 12. CDR3 residues: CATSDQGTSGGLDEQYF. The CDR3 DNA sequence: TGTGCCACCAGTGACCAGGGGACTAGCGGTGGATTGGACGAGCAGTACTTC.